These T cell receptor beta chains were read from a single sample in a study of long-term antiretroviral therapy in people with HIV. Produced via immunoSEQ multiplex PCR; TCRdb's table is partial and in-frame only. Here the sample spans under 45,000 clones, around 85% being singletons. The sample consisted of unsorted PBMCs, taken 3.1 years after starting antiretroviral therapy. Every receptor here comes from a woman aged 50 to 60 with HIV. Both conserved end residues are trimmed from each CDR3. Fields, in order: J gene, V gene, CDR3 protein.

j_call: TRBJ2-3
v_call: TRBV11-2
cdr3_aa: ASSPQISTDTQY

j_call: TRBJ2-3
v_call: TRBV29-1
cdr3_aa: SVEAGIPDTQY

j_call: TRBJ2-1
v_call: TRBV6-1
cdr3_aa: ASSEQPNRVSYNEQF

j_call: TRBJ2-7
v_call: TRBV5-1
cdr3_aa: ASSVDGSSYEQY

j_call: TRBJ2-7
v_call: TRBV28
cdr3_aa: ASSPLTGTVYEQY

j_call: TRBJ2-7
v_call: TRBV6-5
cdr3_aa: ASSYVRGQAEQY

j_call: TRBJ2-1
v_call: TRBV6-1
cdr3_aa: ASSPLAGERSF

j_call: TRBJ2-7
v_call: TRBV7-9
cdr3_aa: ASSPRQGRSYEQY

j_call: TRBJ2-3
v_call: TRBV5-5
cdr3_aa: ASSLAASASTDTQY

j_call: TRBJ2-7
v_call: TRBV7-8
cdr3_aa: ASTQDGSRGPGD

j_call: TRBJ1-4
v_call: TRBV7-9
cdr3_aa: ASSFQGAANEKLF

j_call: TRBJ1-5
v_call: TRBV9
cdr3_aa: ASSVEPENQPQH

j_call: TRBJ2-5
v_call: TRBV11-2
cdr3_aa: ASSLVFQETQY

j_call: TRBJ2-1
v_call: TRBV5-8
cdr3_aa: ASSFQVFSYNEQF

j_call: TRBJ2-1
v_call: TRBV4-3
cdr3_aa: ASSQDSPAGFNEQF

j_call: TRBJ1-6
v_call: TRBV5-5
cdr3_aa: ASSLFQGQGASSYNSPLH

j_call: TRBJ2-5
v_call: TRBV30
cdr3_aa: AWSVIGGGETQY

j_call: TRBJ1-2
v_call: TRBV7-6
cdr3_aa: ASRSWYGYT

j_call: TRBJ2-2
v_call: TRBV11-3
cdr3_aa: ASSLDSPGELF

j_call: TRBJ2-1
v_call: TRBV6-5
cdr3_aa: ASSYIGRYNEQF

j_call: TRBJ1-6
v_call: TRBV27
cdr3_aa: ASSFRQDSPLH

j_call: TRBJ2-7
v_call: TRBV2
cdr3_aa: ATGTDQYEQY

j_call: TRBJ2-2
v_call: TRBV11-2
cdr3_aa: ASRQPGLAVYGELF

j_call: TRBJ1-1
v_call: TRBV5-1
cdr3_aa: ASSYDSLNTEAF

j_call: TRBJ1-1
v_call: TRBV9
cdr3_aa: ASSSTTGGSTEAF

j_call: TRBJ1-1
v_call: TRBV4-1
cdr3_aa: ASSLTGGPEAF

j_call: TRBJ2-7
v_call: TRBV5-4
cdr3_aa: ASSSPGTGVDEQY

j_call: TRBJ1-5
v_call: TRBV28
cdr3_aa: ATLLGTYRDQPQH

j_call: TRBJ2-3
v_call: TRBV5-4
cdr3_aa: ASTPGGTDTQY

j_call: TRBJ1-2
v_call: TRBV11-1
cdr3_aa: ASSFPGEQGANYGYT

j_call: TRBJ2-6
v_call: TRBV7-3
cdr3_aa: ASSLTGTSSGANVLT